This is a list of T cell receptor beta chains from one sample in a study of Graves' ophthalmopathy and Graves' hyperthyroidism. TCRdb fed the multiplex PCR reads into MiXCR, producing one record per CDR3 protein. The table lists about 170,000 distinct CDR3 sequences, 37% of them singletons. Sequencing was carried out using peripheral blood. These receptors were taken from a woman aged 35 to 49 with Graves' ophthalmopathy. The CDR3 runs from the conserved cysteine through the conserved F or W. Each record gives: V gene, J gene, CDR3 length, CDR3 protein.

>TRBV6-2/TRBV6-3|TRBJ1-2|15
CASSYSGGTFPGYTF
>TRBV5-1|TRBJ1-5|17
CASSPGGGVYSNQPQHF
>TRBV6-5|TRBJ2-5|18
CASSYSFWAQGSMETQYF
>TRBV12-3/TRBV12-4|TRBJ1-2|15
CASSSALTVNYGYTF
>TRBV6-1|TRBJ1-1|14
CASRDWGANTEAFF
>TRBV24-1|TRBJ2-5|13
CATATRVGETQYF
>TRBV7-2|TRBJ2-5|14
CASSLALSMETQYF
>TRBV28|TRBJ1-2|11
CASSTGPRYTF
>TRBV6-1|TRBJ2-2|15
CASSPPVGSDRELFF
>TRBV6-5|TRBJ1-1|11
CASSYLGAAFF
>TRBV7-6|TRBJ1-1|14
CASSGGGTNTEAFF
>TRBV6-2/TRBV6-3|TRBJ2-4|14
CASLSRGQTNIQYF
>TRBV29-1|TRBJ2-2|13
CSVGNRRTGELFF
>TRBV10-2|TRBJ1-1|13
CASSDVWGTEAFF
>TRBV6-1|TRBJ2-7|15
CASRTYSGQGYEQYF
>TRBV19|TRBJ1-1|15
CASTAGIFEDTEAFF
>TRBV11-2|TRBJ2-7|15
CASSFGRISSYEQYF
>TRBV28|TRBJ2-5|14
CASRAYRAVETQYF
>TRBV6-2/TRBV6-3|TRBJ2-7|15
CASSYRGGDPYEQYF
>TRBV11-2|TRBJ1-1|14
CASSLGTGITEAFF
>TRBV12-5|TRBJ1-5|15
CASGHGGDSNQPQHF
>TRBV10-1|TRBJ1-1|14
CASSASQARTEAFF
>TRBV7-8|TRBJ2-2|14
CASSLTVNTGELFF
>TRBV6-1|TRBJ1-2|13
CASSDGQIYGYTF
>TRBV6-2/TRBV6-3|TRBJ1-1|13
CASSYYIRTEAFF
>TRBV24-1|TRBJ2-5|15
CATSVPTGGGETQYF
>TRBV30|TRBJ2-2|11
CAWAFTGELFF
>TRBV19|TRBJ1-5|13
CASSIGGGQPQHF
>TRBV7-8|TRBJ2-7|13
CASSETGQYEQYF
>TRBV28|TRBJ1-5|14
CASSKARGQSAKHF
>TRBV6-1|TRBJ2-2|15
CASSKRSWNTGELFF
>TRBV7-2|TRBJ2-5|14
CASSLDRIQETQYF
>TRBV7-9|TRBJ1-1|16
CASSLGATPGDTEAFF
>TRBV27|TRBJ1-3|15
CASSLGVSSGNTIYF
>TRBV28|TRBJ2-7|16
CASSVNRGPQYYEQYF
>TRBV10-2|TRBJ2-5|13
CASSDATRETQYF
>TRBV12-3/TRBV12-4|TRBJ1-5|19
CASSSNGMTARRSNQPQHF
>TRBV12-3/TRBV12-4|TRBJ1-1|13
CASSLGQGAQAFF
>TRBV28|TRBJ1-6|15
CASSLPGASGSPLHF
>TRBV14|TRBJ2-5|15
CASSQLLAGEETQYF
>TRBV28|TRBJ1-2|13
CASSSTSNYGYTF
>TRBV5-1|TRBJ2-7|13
CASSPPAPYEQYF
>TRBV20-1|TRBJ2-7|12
CSAYRQGNEQYF
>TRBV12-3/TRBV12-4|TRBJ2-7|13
CASSETSNFEQYF
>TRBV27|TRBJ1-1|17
CASSRQGIRLPNTEAFF
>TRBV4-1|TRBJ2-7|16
CASSHESGTSGIKQYF
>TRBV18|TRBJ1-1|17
CASSPLAPTAMNTEAFF
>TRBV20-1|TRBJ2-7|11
CSAKDNYEQYF
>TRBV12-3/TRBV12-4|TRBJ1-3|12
CASILGGNTIYF
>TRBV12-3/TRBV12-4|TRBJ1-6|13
CASSGLDNSPLHF
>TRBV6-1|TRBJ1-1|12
CASSRDRNEAFF
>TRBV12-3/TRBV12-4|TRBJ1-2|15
CASSPLSTGNYGYTF
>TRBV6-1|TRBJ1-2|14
CASNRIGENYGYTF